This T cell receptor (beta chain) was recorded in a study of blood T cell repertoires in COVID-19. Study background: COVID-19 samples from acute and convalescent phases originated in the United States, Italy and Spain. Nucleic acid was either cDNA or gDNA, and it came from T cells, B-cell-depleted T cells, or PBMCs.

Living in 24 US areas, the participants were between about 18 and 95 years of age. Self-reported history from a screening survey and questionnaire set each donor's cohort. The CDR3 covers 17 residues. The V and J ends lost 4 bases and 0 bases, in that order; junction bases with no gene match: 10. CDR1 LGHNA and CDR2 YNFKEQ come from the germline V gene. Produced via immunoSEQ multiplex PCR; TCRdb's table is partial and in-frame only. This table has about 480,000 clones, approximately 91% appearing once. The clonotype comes from a woman aged 55-70 years who had recovered from COVID-19. The specimen was PBMCs or T cells enriched from blood (not recorded which). This chain connects TRBV4-2 to TRBJ2-3; 7 positions match TRBD1. CDR3 bases: TGTGCCAGCAGCCGAGGACTGGACAGGACTAGCACAGATACGCAGTATTTT. Its translation is CASSRGLDRTSTDTQYF.